The subject of this entry is one T cell receptor beta chain. As yet, its antigen is unknown. The CDR3 has 15 amino acids. The germline gives CDR1 SGHNT, CDR2 YYREEE (reference sequence). Trimming took 0 bases from V and 8 from J; bases not matched to a gene: 8. This sample stems from a study of T cell responses to AZD1222 COVID-19 vaccine. Regarding the study as a whole: Within unmutated variant regions lay the reported targets of nearly half of spike-specific TCRs. Repertoires were obtained solely post-peak T cell response. Spike-specific TCR breadth and depth were elevated following two AZD1222 doses.

Some clones are missing from TCRdb's copy, which holds only in-frame ones; the method was immunoSEQ multiplex PCR. The sample consists of 83,000 or so clones, about 88% of them appearing once. Sequenced here: peripheral blood, sampled 28 days after the second AZD1222 dose. This receptor was obtained from an adult who received the AZD1222 COVID-19 vaccine. The rearrangement joins TRBV5-4 to TRBJ1-2; 9 bases align to TRBD1. CDR3 nucleotide sequence: TGTGCCAGCAGCTTGGCCCTGGGACAGGGACAAGGCTACACCTTC. Its translation: CASSLALGQGQGYTF. Looking up the rest from reference TRBV5-4 and TRBJ1-2 gives the full variable domain: ETGVTQSPTHLIKTRGQQVTLRCSSQSGHNTVSWYQQALGQGPQFIFQYYREEENGRGNFPPRFSGLQFPNYSSELNVNALELDDSALYLCASSLALGQGQGYTFGSGTRLTVV.